Following are 22 T cell receptor beta chains from one sample sequenced in a study of Siglec-9 on CD8 T cells in melanoma. Some clones are missing from TCRdb's copy, which holds only in-frame ones; the method was immunoSEQ multiplex PCR. Of approximately 35,000 clones in the sample, around 82% were seen once. The specimen sequenced was Siglec-9- CD8+ T cells sorted from blood. The origin of the receptors is a human donor in good health.

The genes are TRBV5-1 and TRBJ1-1; 10 positions agree with TRBD1. V dropped 4 bases and J dropped 7; count of bases not matched to a gene: 7. This CDR3 is built from 14 residues. Germline CDR1 SGHRS, CDR2 YFSETQ. The CDR3 coding sequence is TGCGCCAGCAGCCCGGGACAGGGGCCCCTTGAAGCTTTCTTT. Protein: CASSPGQGPLEAFF.

The chain joins TRBV4-1 to TRBJ1-2, with D hard to call. V was clipped by 1 base and J by 3 bases, with 9 bases between them. The CDR3 consists of 14 residues. Germline V CDR1 and CDR2: MGHRA, YSYEKL. The CDR3 loop reads CASSQVSVDYGYTF. DNA of the CDR3: TGCGCCAGCAGCCAAGTTTCAGTGGACTATGGCTACACCTTC.

The chain links TRBV27 to TRBJ1-2; D remains unclear. This CDR3 has 13 amino acids. Trimming pared 3 bases from V and 2 bases from J, leaving 7 bases between. Germline V gene data show CDR1 as MNHEY and CDR2 as SMNVEV (reference sequence). For the CDR3, the DNA is TGTGCCAGCAGTTTGACCGAAAACTATGGCTACACCTTC. Encoded protein: CASSLTENYGYTF.

The CDR3 here is CASSLLREAPWEQFF. The CDR3 coding sequence is TGTGCCAGCAGTTTATTGCGGGAGGCCCCCTGGGAGCAGTTCTTC. The chain combines TRBV27 with TRBJ2-1; the match to TRBD2 covers 8 bases. In germline, CDR1 is MNHEY, CDR2 SMNVEV (reference sequence). The CDR3 is 15 residues long. Unmatched junction bases numbered 9, after V lost 1 base and J lost 10 bases.

V usage is TRBV5-5 and J usage is TRBJ1-4, with TRBD1 as a possible D gene (5 bases). CDR3 length: 14 residues. Germline V gene sequence: CDR1 SGHKS, CDR2 YYEKEE (reference sequence). V lost 1 base and J 8 bases, leaving 12 bases between the germline ends. This CDR3 is CASSLRQGWEKLFF. The CDR3 DNA is TGTGCCAGCAGCTTGAGGCAGGGATGGGAAAAACTGTTTTTT.

The genes are TRBV1 and TRBJ1-5. TRBV1 represents a pseudogene. This CDR3 is built from 19 residues. In DNA, the CDR3 is TGCACCAGCAGCCAAGCACTCCTGGACGGAGGAATGAGCAATCAGCCCCAGCATTTT. This translates into CTSSQALLDGGMSNQPQHF.

The genes are TRBV9 and TRBJ2-1; D is unclear. Germline V gene data show CDR1 as SGDLS and CDR2 as YYNGEE. This CDR3 contains 14 residues. Deletions cut 4 bases from V and 4 bases from J, with 12 bases between. This CDR3 is CASSLQTEYNEQFF. CDR3 sequence (DNA): TGTGCCAGCAGCCTTCAGACGGAATACAATGAGCAGTTCTTC. Variable domain in full (rest from reference TRBV9 and TRBJ2-1): DSGVTQTPKHLITATGQRVTLRCSPRSGDLSVYWYQQSLDQGLQFLIQYYNGEERAKGNILERFSAQQFPDLHSELNLSSLELGDSALYFCASSLQTEYNEQFFGPGTRLTVL.

The rearrangement joins TRBV2 to TRBJ1-5, with unresolved D. With 5 bases removed from V and 2 bases from J, the gap between germline ends came to 34 bases. Germline V lookup: CDR1 SNHLY, CDR2 FYNNEI. The CDR3 extends over 22 amino acids. This CDR3 is CASSTDTREAGMEAIGNQPQHF. The CDR3 DNA reads TGTGCCAGCAGTACAGACACACGAGAAGCAGGTATGGAAGCCATAGGCAATCAGCCCCAGCATTTT.

The chain uses TRBV7-9 and TRBJ2-7; the D gene is possibly TRBD2 (6 bases). This CDR3 has 16 residues. Trimming cost V 5 bases and J 6 bases, with 23 bases left between them. Germline V gives CDR1 SEHNR, CDR2 FQNEAQ (reference sequence). The CDR3 region has the DNA TGTGCCAGCAGCGGCCGTGAGATAATCGTGGGAGGCGAGCAGTACTTC. It encodes CASSGREIIVGGEQYF.

CDR3 amino acids: CSVVTGVDGYTF. The CDR3 DNA reads TGCAGCGTTGTTACAGGTGTCGATGGCTACACCTTC. The chain employs TRBV29-1 and TRBJ1-2, with a weak D call TRBD1 (5 bases). V was pared by 4 bases and J by 6 bases, with 12 bases between. This CDR3 has 12 residues. Germline V gene sequence: CDR1 SQVTM, CDR2 ANQGSEA.

Remarks on this clone: Its ends do not fully match the called genes, so a read error is possible. The rearrangement links TRBV7-7 to TRBJ2-3; D tentatively reads TRBD1 or TRBD2 (6 bases each). Looked up from germline, CDR1 is SSHAT and CDR2 is FNYEAQ (reference sequence). There are 19 residues in the CDR3. Written as DNA, the CDR3 is TGTGCTAGCAGCTTAGAGCCCGGGGGATCCTCCAGGGGTCCAGATACGCAGTATTTT. Protein: CASSLEPGGSSRGPDTQYF.

A few counts support this clone. The chain couples TRBV10-1 to TRBJ1-1; 8 positions match TRBD1. The J segment lost 5 bases and the V segment lost 5 bases, leaving 10 bases of the junction unmatched. The CDR3 contains 15 residues. Germline V lookup: CDR1 WNHNN, CDR2 SYGVQD (reference sequence). In DNA, the CDR3 is TGCGCCAGCAGTCCGGACAGGGAAGGAGGGACTGAAGCTTTCTTT. Its translation: CASSPDREGGTEAFF.

V and J are TRBV5-4 and TRBJ2-1; 7 nucleotides line up with TRBD2. The junction had 4 bases not matched to a gene; V was cut back by 0 bases and J by 4 bases. The CDR3 is 15 amino acids. From germline, CDR1 is SGHNT and CDR2 YYREEE (reference sequence). CDR3: CASSLGGSSYNEQFF. The CDR3 DNA reads as TGTGCCAGCAGCTTGGGCGGGAGTTCTTACAATGAGCAGTTCTTC.

This rearrangement joins TRBV2 to TRBJ2-7; D is perhaps TRBD1 (6 bases). The CDR3 is made up of 15 amino acids. Trimming removed 1 base from V and 4 bases from J, with 14 bases in between. Germline V lookup: CDR1 SNHLY, CDR2 FYNNEI. The CDR3 coding sequence is TGTGCCAGCAGTGAAGAATGGACAGCCGATTACGAGCAGTACTTC. Encoded protein: CASSEEWTADYEQYF.

This clone was detected only a few times. The V call is TRBV30, the J call TRBJ1-5; D is perhaps TRBD1 (6 bases). The CDR3 is 14 amino acids. Trimming removed 5 bases from V and 5 bases from J, with 16 bases in between. The germline V gene encodes CDR1 GTSNPN and CDR2 SVGIG (reference sequence). CDR3 amino acids: CAWCHRESDQPQHF. The CDR3, as DNA: TGTGCCTGGTGTCACAGGGAATCGGATCAGCCCCAGCATTTT.

Here the CDR3 DNA reads TGCGCCAGCAGCCGATCAGGGGTATCCGGGGAGCTGTTTTTT. This encodes CASSRSGVSGELFF. The rearrangement joins TRBV4-1 to TRBJ2-2; tentatively, D is TRBD1 (6 bases). CDR3 length equals 14 residues. From germline, CDR1 is MGHRA and CDR2 YSYEKL. Trimming shortened V by 4 bases and J by 6 bases, and 12 bases separated the two germline ends.

The chain uses TRBV2 and TRBJ2-5; D remains ambiguous. The germline V gene encodes CDR1 SNHLY and CDR2 FYNNEI. The CDR3 has 14 amino acids. V was trimmed by 2 bases and J by 2 bases, leaving 9 bases between them. CDR3 region: CASSEPTSQETQYF. The CDR3 DNA reads TGTGCCAGCAGTGAACCGACATCTCAAGAGACCCAGTACTTC.

The V and J genes are TRBV29-1 and TRBJ1-2; 10 nucleotides align to TRBD1. The CDR3 is 14 amino acids. With V trimmed by 8 bases and J by 3 bases, 9 bases remained unmatched. Germline CDR1 is SQVTM and CDR2 is ANQGSEA. The CDR3 loop is CSCNGQGEYYGYTF. CDR3 nucleotides: TGCAGCTGTAATGGACAGGGGGAGTACTATGGCTACACCTTC.

This clone was counted a single time. This chain joins TRBV10-3 and TRBJ1-2, with D unresolved. CDR1 and CDR2 from the germline V gene are ENHRY and SYGVKD. V lost 0 bases and J lost 5, with 10 bases in between. The CDR3 has 14 residues. The CDR3 DNA reads TGTGCCATCAGTGAGTCCCCTCAGCTGTATGGCTACACCTTC. It encodes CAISESPQLYGYTF.

This clone was detected once. The chain carries TRBV7-6 and TRBJ2-6; TRBD1 matches at 8 bases. Per the germline V gene, CDR1 is SGHVS and CDR2 is FNYEAQ. The V and J ends lost 5 bases and 4 bases, in that order; junction bases with no gene match: 4. This CDR3 has 15 residues. Written as DNA, the CDR3 is TGTGCCAGCAGCGGCAGGGGGCAGGGGGCCAACGTCCTGACTTTC. This translates into CASSGRGQGANVLTF. The complete variable domain, with remaining parts taken from reference TRBV7-6 and TRBJ2-6, reads GAGVSQSPRYKVTKRGQDVALRCDPISGHVSLYWYRQALGQGPEFLTYFNYEAQQDKSGLPNDRFSAERPEGSISTLTIQRTEQRDSAMYRCASSGRGQGANVLTFGAGSRLTVL.

This clone was picked up a small number of times. This sequence joins TRBV7-6 and TRBJ2-2; unclear D gene. Per the germline V gene, CDR1 is SGHVS and CDR2 is FNYEAQ. V lost 3 bases, J lost 4 bases, and 3 bases lay in between. The CDR3 sequence is 12 residues long. The CDR3 protein is CASSFLTGELFF. CDR3 DNA sequence: TGTGCCAGCAGCTTCCTCACCGGGGAGCTGTTTTTT.

V is TRBV28 and J is TRBJ2-1; D remains ambiguous. The CDR3 totals 13 residues. CDR1 and CDR2 from the germline V gene are MDHEN and SYDVKM. V was pared by 5 bases and J by 3 bases, with 8 bases between. The CDR3 region has the DNA TGTGCCAGCAGTGTTAACAGCTACAATGAGCAGTTCTTC. Protein sequence: CASSVNSYNEQFF.